This T cell receptor (beta chain) comes out of a study of patients and donors after allogeneic stem cell transplantation. Looked up from germline, CDR1 is MNHEY and CDR2 is SMNVEV (reference sequence). The CDR3 totals 14 residues. Trimming took 6 bases from V and 6 from J, leaving 16 bases between them. TCRdb reanalysed the RT-PCR reads using MiXCR and keeps one entry per CDR3 protein. Of hundreds of thousands of distinct CDR3 sequences in the sample, 16% were seen once. This clonotype was observed a few times. Sequencing was carried out using blood, either unsorted or a sorted T cell fraction (not recorded which). This receptor was identified in a human donor who was either an allogeneic HSCT recipient or a stem cell or donor lymphocyte infusion donor (not recorded which). It is not recorded whose cells these are; they may come from a transplant donor. The V and J genes are TRBV27 and TRBJ2-3; a weak D match, TRBD1 (6 bases). The CDR3 is CASSFRVGADTQYF. Here the CDR3 DNA reads TGTGCCAGCAGCTTCCGAGTGGGGGCGGATACGCAGTATTTT.